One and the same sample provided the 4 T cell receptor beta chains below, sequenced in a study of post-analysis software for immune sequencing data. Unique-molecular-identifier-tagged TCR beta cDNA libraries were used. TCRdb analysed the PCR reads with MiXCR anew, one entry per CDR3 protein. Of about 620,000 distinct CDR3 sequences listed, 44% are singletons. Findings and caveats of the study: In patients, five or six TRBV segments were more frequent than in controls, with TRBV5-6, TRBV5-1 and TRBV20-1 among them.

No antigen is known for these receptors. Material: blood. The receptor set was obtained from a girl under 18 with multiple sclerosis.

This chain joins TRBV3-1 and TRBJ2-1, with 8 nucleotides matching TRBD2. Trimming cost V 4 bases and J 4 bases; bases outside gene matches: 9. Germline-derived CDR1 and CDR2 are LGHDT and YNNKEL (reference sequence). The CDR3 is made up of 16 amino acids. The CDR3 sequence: CASSLTRGDIYNEQFF. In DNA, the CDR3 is TGTGCCAGCAGCCTGACGCGGGGGGACATATACAATGAGCAGTTCTTC.

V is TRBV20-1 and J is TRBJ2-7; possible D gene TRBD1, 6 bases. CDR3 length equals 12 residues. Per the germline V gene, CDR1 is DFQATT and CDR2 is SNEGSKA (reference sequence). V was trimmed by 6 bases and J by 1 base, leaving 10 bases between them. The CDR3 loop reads CSARQVSYEQYF. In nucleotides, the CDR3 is TGCAGTGCACGACAGGTTTCCTACGAGCAGTACTTC.

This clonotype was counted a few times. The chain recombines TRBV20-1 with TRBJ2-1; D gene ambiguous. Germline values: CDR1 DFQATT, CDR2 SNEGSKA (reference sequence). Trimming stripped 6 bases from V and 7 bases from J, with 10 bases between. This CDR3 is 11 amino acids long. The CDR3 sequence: CSARAGNEQFF. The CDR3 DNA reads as TGCAGTGCCCGGGCCGGGAATGAGCAGTTCTTC.

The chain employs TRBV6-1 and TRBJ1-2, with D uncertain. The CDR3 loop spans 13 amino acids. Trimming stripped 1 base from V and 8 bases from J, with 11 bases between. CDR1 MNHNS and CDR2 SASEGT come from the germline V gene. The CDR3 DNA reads TGTGCCAGCAGTGAAGGGACGGTCAGCGGCTACACCTTC. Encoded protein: CASSEGTVSGYTF.